This paragraph reports one T cell receptor beta chain. What antigen it recognizes has not been identified. The record has no base qualities; no much larger clone is one base away. Collaborating institutions collected whole blood in K2EDTA tubes following their own protocols. Collaborator samples were shipped for TCRbeta analysis as frozen whole blood, isolated PBMCs, or DNA extracted from either sample type. The sample belongs to a study of blood T cell repertoires in COVID-19 (dated by TCRdb to 2018 to 2020). About the study as a whole: The collaborator samples originated in the United States, Italy and Spain and spanned the acute and convalescent phases of COVID-19. The material from the prospective study consisted of cDNA or gDNA derived from T cells, B-cell-depleted T cells, or PBMCs. The dataset comprised deeply sampled blood TCRbeta repertoires from subjects exposed to, actively infected with, or recovered from COVID-19. The repertoires were released in a freely available public database intended as a resource for research on the immune response to SARS-CoV-2. The samples were drawn from two sources: the first 160 participants of the ongoing ImmuneRACE study, and fewer than 1,500 subjects contributed by 6 global collaborators. The sample metadata nearly always contained a de-identified subject ID, COVID-19 status, age in years and sex. Where HLA class I and class II types were available, the types were taken from metadata supplied by the sample provider, not from assay-based typing. General study outcomes and caveats: How much clinical and demographic metadata was included differed by source and by participant, and the metadata was provided uncurated.

TCRbeta CDR3 regions were amplified from genomic DNA by means of the immunoSEQ Assay, a bias-controlled multiplex PCR. In the original analysis: Within the assay, amplification of reference gene primers was used to estimate how many nucleated cells each sample contained. To quantify the absolute abundance of each unique TCRbeta CDR3 rearrangement, sequence reads were collapsed and filtered. For each sample, productive Simpson clonality was calculated as the square root of Simpson's diversity index over productive rearrangements. Imported from immuneACCESS, the table was reduced by TCRdb to in-frame sequences with V and J called. These copies leave out some clones; in studies compared against another copy, an unresolved V gene accounts for under half, and the cause of the remainder is not known. For V, J and clone size, that table is used; D and trimming come from the DNA. Here the sample has some 50,000 clones; around four fifths occur a single time. Around 6% of the sample goes to the ten largest clones.

The CDR3 runs 18 residues from the cysteine to the phenylalanine. Only the CDR3 portion is preserved as DNA: 54 bases, with reading frame beginning at the first base. V sheds 1 base and J sheds 5 bases, leaving 20 bases between their ends. CDR1 and CDR2 (SGHDN, FVKESK) derive from the germline V gene. The specimen sequenced was peripheral blood. This chain is built from TRBV14 and TRBJ1-4, and TRBD1 may be the D gene, going by 6 matching bases. The TCR sequence derives from a woman older than 75 with acute or convalescent COVID-19. CDR3 protein: CASSQGFLLGTPNEKLFF. The nucleotide sequence reads as follows: TGTGCCAGCAGCCAAGGTTTTCTATTGGGGACACCAAATGAAAAACTGTTTTTT.